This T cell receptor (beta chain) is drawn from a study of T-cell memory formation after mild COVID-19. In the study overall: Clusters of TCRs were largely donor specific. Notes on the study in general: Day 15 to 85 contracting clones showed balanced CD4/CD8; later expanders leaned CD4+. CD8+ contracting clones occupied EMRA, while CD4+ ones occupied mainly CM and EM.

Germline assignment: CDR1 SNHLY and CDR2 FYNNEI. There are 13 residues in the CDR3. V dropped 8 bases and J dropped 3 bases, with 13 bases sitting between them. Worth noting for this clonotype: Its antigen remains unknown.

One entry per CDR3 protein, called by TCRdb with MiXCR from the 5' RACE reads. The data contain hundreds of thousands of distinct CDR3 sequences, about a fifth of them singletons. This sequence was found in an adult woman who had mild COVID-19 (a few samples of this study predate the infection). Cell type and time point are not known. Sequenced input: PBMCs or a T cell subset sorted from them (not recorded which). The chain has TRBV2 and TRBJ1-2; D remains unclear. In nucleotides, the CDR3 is TGTGCCAGCCCGGAGTTTTGGGACTATGGCTACACCTTC. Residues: CASPEFWDYGYTF.